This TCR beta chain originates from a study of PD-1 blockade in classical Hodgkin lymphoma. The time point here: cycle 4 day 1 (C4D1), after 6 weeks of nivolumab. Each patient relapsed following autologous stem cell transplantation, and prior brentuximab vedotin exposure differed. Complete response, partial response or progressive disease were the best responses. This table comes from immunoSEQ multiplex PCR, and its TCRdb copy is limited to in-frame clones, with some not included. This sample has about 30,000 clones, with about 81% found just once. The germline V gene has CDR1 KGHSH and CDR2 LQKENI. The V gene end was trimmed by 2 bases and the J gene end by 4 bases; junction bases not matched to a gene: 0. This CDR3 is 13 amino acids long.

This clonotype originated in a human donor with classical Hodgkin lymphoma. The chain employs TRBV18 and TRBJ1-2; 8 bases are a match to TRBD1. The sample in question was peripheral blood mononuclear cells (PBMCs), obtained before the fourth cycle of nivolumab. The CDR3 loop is CASSPDRGYGYTF. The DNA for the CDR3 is TGTGCCAGCTCACCAGACAGGGGCTATGGCTACACCTTC.